Presented here are 9 T cell receptor beta chains from one specimen sequenced in a study of blood T cell repertoires in COVID-19 (dated by TCRdb to 2018 to 2020). The library was prepared using the immunoSEQ multiplex PCR assay. Entries here come from immuneACCESS through TCRdb and include only in-frame sequences with V and J called. Some clones fail to appear in such tables; in the studies checked, an unresolved V gene covers under half of the shortfall, and the cause of the remainder is unknown. This sample holds 200,000 to 300,000 clones; about 88% were observed only once. The ten top clones hold under 2.5% of the sample. Sequenced: peripheral blood. These receptors all come from a man aged 25-40 years with active or convalescent COVID-19.

The chain couples TRBV27 to TRBJ2-2; possible D gene TRBD1, 5 bases. V was clipped by 7 bases and J by 2 bases, with 17 bases between them. This CDR3 has 16 residues. Germline values: CDR1 MNHEY, CDR2 SMNVEV (reference sequence). CDR3 protein: CASIPTDQINTGELFF. The CDR3, as DNA: TGTGCCAGCATTCCGACAGACCAAATAAACACCGGGGAGCTGTTTTTT.

The chain has TRBV5-8 and TRBJ1-5; 9 nucleotides align to TRBD1. With V trimmed by 0 bases and J by 8 bases, 0 bases remained unmatched. Germline loops: CDR1 SGHTS, CDR2 YDEGEE. This CDR3 spans 13 amino acids. The CDR3 sequence is CASSLGTGEPQHF. CDR3 DNA: TGTGCCAGCAGCTTGGGGACAGGGGAGCCCCAGCATTTT. Using reference TRBV5-8 and TRBJ1-5 for the parts outside the CDR3, the full variable domain is EAGVTQSPTHLIKTRGQQATLRCSPISGHTSVYWYQQALGLGLQFLLWYDEGEERNRGNFPPRFSGRQFPNYSSELNVNALELEDSALYLCASSLGTGEPQHFGDGTRLSIL.

This clone came up once. The chain links TRBV6-2 or TRBV6-3 to TRBJ1-5; 8 positions match TRBD1. CDR3 size: 17 residues. V was pared by 2 bases and J by 6 bases, with 12 bases of the junction left unmatched. CDR1 is MNHEY and CDR2 is SVGEGT in the germline V gene. CDR3 sequence: CASSYPRGQGRLQPQHF. The CDR3 DNA is TGTGCCAGCAGTTACCCCCGCGGACAGGGACGGCTTCAGCCCCAGCATTTT.

This sequence joins TRBV12-3 or TRBV12-4 and TRBJ2-1; TRBD2 is a possible D gene (6 bases). The CDR3 extends over 12 amino acids. V shed 5 bases and J shed 8 bases, with 10 bases lying between them. The CDR3 sequence is CASSILAYEQFF. The CDR3 coding sequence is TGTGCCAGCAGTATACTAGCCTATGAGCAGTTCTTC.

The chain employs TRBV18 and TRBJ2-5, with TRBD1 matching 7 bases. This CDR3 has 14 residues. Germline CDR1 is KGHSH and CDR2 is LQKENI. Trimming at V came to 2 bases and at J to 3 bases, leaving 3 bases not matched to a gene. CDR3 sequence: CASSPNGQEETQYF. DNA of the CDR3: TGTGCCAGCTCACCAAACGGACAGGAAGAGACCCAGTACTTC.

V usage is TRBV7-2 and J usage is TRBJ1-2; D not resolved. The germline gives CDR1 SGHTA, CDR2 FQGNSA. Between the trimmed V and J ends, which lost 2 bases and 6 bases, there was a span of 16 bases. The CDR3 has 15 amino acids. The CDR3, as DNA: TGTGCCAGCAGCTTAAGTGTGGCATCATATAATGGCTACACCTTC. Its protein is CASSLSVASYNGYTF.

This clone was detected only a few times. The V and J genes are TRBV7-2 and TRBJ2-7; D is possibly TRBD2 (6 bases). Germline values: CDR1 SGHTA, CDR2 FQGNSA. The CDR3 runs to 13 residues. The ends were cut back, 4 bases at V and 3 bases at J, with 10 bases in the middle. The CDR3 DNA sequence: TGTGCCAGCAGCTCGGGGGTGGGCTACGAGCAGTACTTC. This sequence encodes CASSSGVGYEQYF.

The rearrangement links TRBV10-3 to TRBJ1-5; TRBD1 matches 7 bases. The CDR3 contains 17 residues. CDR1 ENHRY and CDR2 SYGVKD come from the germline V gene. V lost 3 bases and J lost 0; bases outside the gene matches: 8. The CDR3 DNA reads as TGTGCCATCAGTGACTCTTGGGACAGTTATAGCAATCAGCCCCAGCATTTT. Protein sequence: CAISDSWDSYSNQPQHF.

This chain joins TRBV30 and TRBJ2-3; TRBD2 aligns across 11 bases. The CDR3 totals 14 residues. With V trimmed by 3 bases and J by 3 bases, 2 bases remained unmatched. Germline CDR1 is GTSNPN and CDR2 is SVGIG (reference sequence). CDR3 coding DNA: TGTGCCTGGAGGGGACTAGCGGTTACAGATACGCAGTATTTT. Translation gives CAWRGLAVTDTQYF.